Listed here are 15 T cell receptor beta chains from one sample, sequenced in a study of shared clonotypes between healthy human individuals. Terminally differentiated effector memory CD45RA+ cells were left out of the naive CD8 fraction, which was CD45RO-negative and positively selected for CCR7. Repertoires were generated with immunoSEQ multiplex PCR, while TCRdb's copy carries only in-frame clones and drops some. Of some 2.1 million clones listed, 93% are singletons. Source material: naive CD8+ T cells from PBMCs. Receptors were obtained from a man between 18 and 35 years old in good health. Some clones in this sample may be carry-over from other donors' samples.

This clone was seen more than once but under ten times. Other DNA sequences in the same sample also yield this CDR3. The chain carries TRBV2 and TRBJ2-1; D unresolved. The germline V gene encodes CDR1 SNHLY and CDR2 FYNNEI. V was cut by 5 bases and J by 10 bases, with 6 bases left in between. The length of the CDR3 is 10 residues. CDR3 nucleotides: TGTGCCAGCAGTCTAGGGGAGCAGTTCTTC. It specifies CASSLGEQFF.

This chain joins TRBV7-8 and TRBJ2-3; D is perhaps TRBD1 or TRBD2 (5 bases each). V shed 5 bases and J shed 2 bases, with 14 bases lying between them. Germline values: CDR1 SGHVS, CDR2 FQNEAQ. The CDR3 loop spans 15 amino acids. The CDR3 DNA sequence: TGTGCCAGCAGCCCCGGGGCAGGGATCACAGATACGCAGTATTTT. As protein: CASSPGAGITDTQYF. Variable domain in full (rest from reference TRBV7-8 and TRBJ2-3): GAGVSQSPRYKVAKRGQDVALRCDPISGHVSLFWYQQALGQGPEFLTYFQNEAQLDKSGLPSDRFFAERPEGSVSTLKIQRTQQEDSAVYLCASSPGAGITDTQYFGPGTRLTVL.

V usage is TRBV28 and J usage is TRBJ1-2; perhaps TRBD1 as D (5 bases). Trimming removed 4 bases at V and 1 base at J, with 19 bases between. The CDR3 spans 17 residues. The germline V gene has CDR1 MDHEN and CDR2 SYDVKM. The DNA for the CDR3 is TGTGCCAGCAGTTCCCCCCCCGGACAACCGTTTAACTATGGCTACACCTTC. Its protein is CASSSPPGQPFNYGYTF.

This rearrangement joins TRBV21-1 to TRBJ2-5; whether TRBD1, the table's D call, matches the DNA was not checked. TRBV21-1 is tagged as a pseudogene. CDR3 length: 16 residues. This CDR3 reads CASSKDRLNRWETQYF. DNA for the CDR3: TGTGCCAGCAGCAAAGATCGGTTAAACAGATGGGAGACCCAGTACTTC.

The CDR3 DNA sequence: TGCGCCAGCAGCCTCAATCTTTGGGACGAGCAGTACTTC. As protein: CASSLNLWDEQYF. The V gene is TRBV4-3, the J gene TRBJ2-7, with unresolved D. Per the germline V gene, CDR1 is LGHNA and CDR2 is YSLEER. The V and J ends lost 4 bases and 5 bases respectively, with 12 bases between them. The CDR3 consists of 13 residues.

The chain is built from TRBV10-3 and TRBJ1-5; tentative D call: TRBD1 (6 bases). CDR3 length: 15 amino acids. The V gene's germline CDR1 is ENHRY and CDR2 SYGVKD. V lost 3 bases and J 5 bases, leaving 14 bases between the germline ends. As DNA, the CDR3 is TGTGCCATCAGTGAATATCGGACAGACGATCAGCCCCAGCATTTT. The encoded protein is CAISEYRTDDQPQHF.

The rearrangement links TRBV6-5 to TRBJ1-1; the D gene is possibly TRBD1 (5 bases). Germline values: CDR1 MNHEY, CDR2 SVGAGI. The V end lost 7 bases, the J end lost 1 base, and 13 bases lay between the germline ends. The CDR3 sequence is 14 residues long. The CDR3: CASIHGGGNTEAFF. For the CDR3, the DNA is TGTGCCAGCATACACGGGGGGGGGAACACTGAAGCTTTCTTT.

The V call is TRBV14, the J call TRBJ2-3; D is ambiguous. Germline V gene sequence: CDR1 SGHDN, CDR2 FVKESK. With 0 bases removed from V and 2 bases from J, the gap between germline ends came to 12 bases. This CDR3 has 16 amino acids. In DNA, the CDR3 is TGTGCCAGCAGCCAAGACAGGTTTACATCCACAGATACGCAGTATTTT. Translated: CASSQDRFTSTDTQYF.

The table lists this clone with a count of one. This rearrangement joins TRBV7-2 to TRBJ2-1; either TRBD1 or TRBD2 may supply D (6 bases each). This CDR3 has 16 amino acids. Trimming stripped 7 bases from V and 1 base from J, with 17 bases between. Germline CDR1 is SGHTA and CDR2 is FQGNSA. CDR3 nucleotide sequence: TGTGCCAGCACTGACCTCGGGGGCCTTTCCTACAATGAGCAGTTCTTC. It codes for CASTDLGGLSYNEQFF.

This chain links TRBV19 with TRBJ1-1, with unresolved D. The V and J ends lost 7 bases and 4 bases respectively, with 13 bases between them. Germline CDR1 reads LNHDA; CDR2 reads SQIVND (reference sequence). This CDR3 region has 13 residues. CDR3 amino acids: CASNPLRGTEAFF. CDR3 in DNA: TGTGCCAGTAACCCTCTTCGGGGCACTGAAGCTTTCTTT.

This chain joins TRBV28 and TRBJ1-1; the D gene is possibly TRBD1 (6 bases). Germline V CDR1 and CDR2: MDHEN, SYDVKM. V lost 6 bases, J lost 7 bases, and 18 bases lay in between. The CDR3 length is 14 residues. This CDR3 is CASSIKGQNHEAFF. CDR3 nucleotides: TGTGCCAGCAGCATCAAAGGACAGAACCATGAAGCTTTCTTT.

The V gene is TRBV9, the J gene TRBJ2-1; D possibly corresponds to TRBD1 (7 bases). Germline-derived CDR1 and CDR2 are SGDLS and YYNGEE. Deletions cut 4 bases from V and 3 bases from J, with 11 bases between. CDR3 size: 14 residues. The CDR3 region is CASSQGGDYNEQFF. In DNA form, the CDR3 reads TGTGCCAGCAGCCAGGGGGGAGACTACAATGAGCAGTTCTTC.

This chain uses TRBV11-2 with TRBJ2-7; TRBD1 agrees at 8 bases. Germline CDR1 reads SGHAT; CDR2 reads FQNNGV. V shed 4 bases and J 3 bases; nucleotides not matched to a gene: 8. The CDR3 contains 15 residues. CDR3 sequence: CASSSATGTGYEQYF. DNA for the CDR3: TGTGCCAGCAGCTCAGCTACCGGGACAGGCTACGAGCAGTACTTC.

V usage is TRBV14 and J usage is TRBJ2-7; D is perhaps TRBD1 (5 bases). V was clipped by 1 base and J by 0 bases, with 7 bases between them. Germline-derived CDR1 and CDR2 are SGHDN and FVKESK. The CDR3 extends over 14 amino acids. The CDR3 coding sequence is TGTGCCAGCAGCCAAGCCAGGGTCTCCTACGAGCAGTACTTC. Translated: CASSQARVSYEQYF.

In its sample, this clone was seen a few times. The genes are TRBV30 and TRBJ1-1; D gene uncertain. The CDR3 extends over 12 amino acids. The germline CDR1 and CDR2 sequences are GTSNPN and SVGIG (reference sequence). The V and J ends lost 8 bases and 0 bases respectively, with 10 bases between them. The CDR3 nucleotides are TGTGCCCTAGGGAAATTGAACACTGAAGCTTTCTTT. Translating gives CALGKLNTEAFF.